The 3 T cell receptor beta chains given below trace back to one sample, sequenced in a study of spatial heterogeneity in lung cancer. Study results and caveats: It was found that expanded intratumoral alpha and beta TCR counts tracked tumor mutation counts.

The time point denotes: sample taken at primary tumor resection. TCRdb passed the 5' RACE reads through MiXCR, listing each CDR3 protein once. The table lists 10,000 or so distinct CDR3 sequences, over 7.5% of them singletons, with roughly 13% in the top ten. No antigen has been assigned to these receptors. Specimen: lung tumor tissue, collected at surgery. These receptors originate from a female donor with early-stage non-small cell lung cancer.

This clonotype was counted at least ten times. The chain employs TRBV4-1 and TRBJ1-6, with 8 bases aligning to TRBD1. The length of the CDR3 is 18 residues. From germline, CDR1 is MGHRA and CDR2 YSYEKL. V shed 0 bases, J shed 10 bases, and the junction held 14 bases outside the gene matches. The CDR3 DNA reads TGCGCCAGCAGCCAAGAGGGGGTTGGACAGGGAAGGGAATCACCCCTCCACTTT. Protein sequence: CASSQEGVGQGRESPLHF.

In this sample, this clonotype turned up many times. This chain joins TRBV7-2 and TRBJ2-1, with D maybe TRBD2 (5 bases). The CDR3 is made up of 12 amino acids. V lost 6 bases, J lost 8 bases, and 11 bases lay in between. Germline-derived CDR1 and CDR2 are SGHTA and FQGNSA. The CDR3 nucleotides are TGTGCCAGCAGGCGGCAAGCGGATGAGCAGTTCTTC. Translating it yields CASRRQADEQFF.

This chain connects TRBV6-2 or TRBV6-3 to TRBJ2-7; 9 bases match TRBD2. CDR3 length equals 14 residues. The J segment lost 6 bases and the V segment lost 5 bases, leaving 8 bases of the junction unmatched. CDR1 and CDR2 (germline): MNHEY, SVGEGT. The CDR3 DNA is TGTGCCAGCAGTCCCGCGGGACTAGCCTTCGAGCAGTACTTC. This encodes CASSPAGLAFEQYF.